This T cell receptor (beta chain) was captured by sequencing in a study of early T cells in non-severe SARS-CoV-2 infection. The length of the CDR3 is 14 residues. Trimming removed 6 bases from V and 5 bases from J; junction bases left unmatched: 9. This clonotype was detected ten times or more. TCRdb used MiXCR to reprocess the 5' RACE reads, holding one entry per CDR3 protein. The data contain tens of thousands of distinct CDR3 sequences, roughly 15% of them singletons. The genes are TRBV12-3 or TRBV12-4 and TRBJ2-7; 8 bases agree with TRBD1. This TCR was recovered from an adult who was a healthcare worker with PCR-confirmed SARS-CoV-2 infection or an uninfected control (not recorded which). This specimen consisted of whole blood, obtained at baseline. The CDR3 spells CASRTTGVPHEQYF. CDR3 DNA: TGTGCCAGCAGGACGACAGGGGTTCCCCACGAGCAGTACTTC.